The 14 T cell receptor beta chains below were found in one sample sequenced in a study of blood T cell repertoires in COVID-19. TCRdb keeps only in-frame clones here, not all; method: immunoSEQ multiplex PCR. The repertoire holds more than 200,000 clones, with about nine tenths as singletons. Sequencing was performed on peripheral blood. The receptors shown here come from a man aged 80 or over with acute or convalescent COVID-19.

Here the CDR3 DNA reads TGTGCCAGCAGCTTGGAGGGGGCGAGGACTGAAGCTTTCTTT. Translated: CASSLEGARTEAFF. The genes are TRBV7-2 and TRBJ1-1, with 7 bases fitting TRBD1. The CDR3 runs to 14 residues. Trimming cost V 3 bases and J 5 bases; bases outside gene matches: 6. Germline values: CDR1 SGHTA, CDR2 FQGNSA.

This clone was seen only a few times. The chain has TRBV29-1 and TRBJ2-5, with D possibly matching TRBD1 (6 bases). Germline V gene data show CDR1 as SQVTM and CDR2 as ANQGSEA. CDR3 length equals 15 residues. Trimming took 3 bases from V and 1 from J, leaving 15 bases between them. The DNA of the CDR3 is TGCAGCGTTGAGGGGTACAGGGCCCCCCAAGAGACCCAGTACTTC. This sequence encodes CSVEGYRAPQETQYF. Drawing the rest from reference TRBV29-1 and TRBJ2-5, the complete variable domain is SAVISQKPSRDICQRGTSLTIQCQVDSQVTMMFWYRQQPGQSLTLIATANQGSEATYESGFVIDKFPISRPNLTFSTLTVSNMSPEDSSIYLCSVEGYRAPQETQYFGPGTRLLVL.

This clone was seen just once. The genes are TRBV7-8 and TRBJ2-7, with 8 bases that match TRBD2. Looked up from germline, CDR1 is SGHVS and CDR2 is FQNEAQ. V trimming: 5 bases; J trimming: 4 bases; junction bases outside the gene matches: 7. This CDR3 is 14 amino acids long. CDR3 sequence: CASSPGLGSYEQYF. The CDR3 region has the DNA TGTGCCAGCAGCCCGGGACTAGGGTCGTACGAGCAGTACTTC.

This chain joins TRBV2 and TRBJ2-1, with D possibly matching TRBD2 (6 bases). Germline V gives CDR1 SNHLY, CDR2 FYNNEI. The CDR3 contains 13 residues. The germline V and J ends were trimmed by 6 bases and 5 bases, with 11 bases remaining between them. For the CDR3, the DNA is TGTGCCAGCAGCTCGCGGAGGGACAATGAGCAGTTCTTC. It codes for CASSSRRDNEQFF.

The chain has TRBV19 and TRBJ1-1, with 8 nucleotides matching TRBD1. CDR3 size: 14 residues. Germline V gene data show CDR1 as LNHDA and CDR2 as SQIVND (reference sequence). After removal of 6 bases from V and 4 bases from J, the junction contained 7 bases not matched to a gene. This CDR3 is CASREYRGTTEAFF. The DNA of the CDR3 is TGTGCCAGTAGAGAATACAGGGGGACCACTGAAGCTTTCTTT.

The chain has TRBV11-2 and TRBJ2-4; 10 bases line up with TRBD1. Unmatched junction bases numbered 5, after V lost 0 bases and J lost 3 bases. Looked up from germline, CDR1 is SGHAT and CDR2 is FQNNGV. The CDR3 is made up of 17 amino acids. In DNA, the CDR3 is TGTGCCAGCAGCTTAGAAAAGGGACAGGGGTACAAAAACATTCAGTACTTC. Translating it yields CASSLEKGQGYKNIQYF.

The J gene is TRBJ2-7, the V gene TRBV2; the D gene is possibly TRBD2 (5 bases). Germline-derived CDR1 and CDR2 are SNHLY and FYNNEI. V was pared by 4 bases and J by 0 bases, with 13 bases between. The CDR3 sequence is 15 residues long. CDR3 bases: TGTGCCAGCAGTGTGGAGGTTGGGAGCTCCTACGAGCAGTACTTC. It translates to CASSVEVGSSYEQYF.

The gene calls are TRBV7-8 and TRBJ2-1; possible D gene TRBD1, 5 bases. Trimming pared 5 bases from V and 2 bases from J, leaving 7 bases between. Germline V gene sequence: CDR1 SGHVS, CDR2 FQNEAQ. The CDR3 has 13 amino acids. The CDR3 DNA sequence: TGTGCCAGCAGCCCCAGGGCCTACAATGAGCAGTTCTTC. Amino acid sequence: CASSPRAYNEQFF.

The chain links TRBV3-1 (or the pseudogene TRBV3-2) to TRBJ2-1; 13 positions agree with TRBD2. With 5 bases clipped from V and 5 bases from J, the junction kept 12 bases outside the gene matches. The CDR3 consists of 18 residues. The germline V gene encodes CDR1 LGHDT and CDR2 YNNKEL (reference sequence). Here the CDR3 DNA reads TGTGCCAGCAGCTTACGGACTAGCGGGAGTTCGTGGGACAATGAGCAGTTCTTC. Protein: CASSLRTSGSSWDNEQFF.

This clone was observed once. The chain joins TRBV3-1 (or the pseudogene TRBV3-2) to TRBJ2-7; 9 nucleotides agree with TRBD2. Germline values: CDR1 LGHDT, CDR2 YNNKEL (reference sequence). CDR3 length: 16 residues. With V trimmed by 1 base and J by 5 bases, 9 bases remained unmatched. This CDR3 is CASSQGSGGRAHEQYV. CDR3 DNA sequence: TGTGCCAGCAGCCAAGGCTCCGGCGGGAGGGCCCACGAGCAGTACGTC.

In DNA form, the CDR3 reads TGTGCCAGCAGCTTAGGACAAAGGGAGACCCAGTACTTC. It is translated as CASSLGQRETQYF. The chain joins TRBV11-1 to TRBJ2-5; D is undetermined. CDR1 SGHAT and CDR2 FQDESV come from the germline V gene (reference sequence). Trimming pared 1 base from V and 5 bases from J, leaving 8 bases between. The CDR3 totals 13 residues.

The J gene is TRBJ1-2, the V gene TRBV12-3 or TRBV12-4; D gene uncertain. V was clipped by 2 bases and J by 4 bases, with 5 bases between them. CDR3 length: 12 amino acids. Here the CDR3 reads CASSLRSYGYTF. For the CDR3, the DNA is TGTGCCAGCAGTTTACGTAGCTATGGCTACACCTTC.

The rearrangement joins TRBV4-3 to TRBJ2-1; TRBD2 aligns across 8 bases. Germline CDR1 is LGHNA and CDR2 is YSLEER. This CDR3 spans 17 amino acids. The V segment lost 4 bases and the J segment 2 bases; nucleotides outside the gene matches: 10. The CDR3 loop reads CASSRGGAGDTYNEQFF. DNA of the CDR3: TGCGCCAGCAGCCGAGGAGGAGCGGGAGACACCTACAATGAGCAGTTCTTC.

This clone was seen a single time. The CDR3 DNA reads as TGCGCCAGCAGCTTGGGAGGGACAGGGTCGGCCTATGGCTACACCTTC. This encodes CASSLGGTGSAYGYTF. The rearrangement links TRBV5-1 to TRBJ1-2; 9 positions agree with TRBD1. Germline-derived CDR1 and CDR2 are SGHRS and YFSETQ. The CDR3 loop spans 16 amino acids. The J segment lost 4 bases and the V segment lost 0 bases, leaving 7 bases of the junction unmatched.